This record covers a single T cell receptor beta chain. Its antigen is unknown. The entry originates in a study of monozygotic twins with inflammatory bowel disease. Study outcomes and limitations: Findings did not support one strong IBD-associated signal or clonotype. Healthy twins shared more clonotypes with others than IBD patients, most markedly active ones.

Per donor, approximately 2.3 ml of blood was collected and frozen. TCRdb re-called the 5' RACE reads; one entry per CDR3 protein, DNA not given. This sample contains 110,000 to 150,000 distinct CDR3 sequences. The CDR3 loop spans 14 amino acids. Germline values: CDR1 SGHNT, CDR2 YYREEE (reference sequence). The sequence derives from a human donor with ulcerative colitis or Crohn's disease, or a healthy co-twin of an affected twin (not recorded which). V is TRBV5-4 and J is TRBJ2-3. What was sequenced was blood. Here the CDR3 reads CASSPELESDTQYF.